This T cell receptor beta chain was observed in a study of T-cell memory formation after mild COVID-19. This clonotype was counted many times. Germline V gives CDR1 LNHDA, CDR2 SQIVND (reference sequence). Between the trimmed V and J ends, which lost 7 bases and 0 bases, there was a span of 10 bases. The CDR3 has 14 residues. TCRdb ran MiXCR on the 5' RACE reads and lists one entry per CDR3 protein. The profile shows fewer than 700,000 distinct CDR3 sequences, over 15% of them singletons. V gene TRBV19 combines with J gene TRBJ2-1, with TRBD2 as a possible D gene (5 bases). The source of this sequence is an adult woman who had mild COVID-19 (a few samples of this study predate the infection). Cell type and time point are not known. The sequenced material came from PBMCs or a T cell subset sorted from them (not recorded which). The CDR3 coding sequence is TGTGCCAGTACTCGGGATAGCTCCTACAATGAGCAGTTCTTC. This codes for CASTRDSSYNEQFF.